Reported below is one T cell receptor (beta chain). This entry is derived from a study of ipilimumab plus nivolumab after autologous stem cell transplantation. CDR1 is SGHNT, CDR2 YYREEE, per germline (reference sequence). Trimming shortened V by 3 bases and J by 4 bases, and 16 bases separated the two germline ends. The CDR3 sequence is 15 residues long. The assay was immunoSEQ multiplex PCR, and TCRdb's table has in-frame clones only and misses some. The sample shows tens of thousands of clones, nearly 85% of them seen only once. The chain uses TRBV5-4 and TRBJ1-2, with D unresolved. The material was PBMCs, obtained in a trial of ipilimumab plus nivolumab as post-transplant consolidation. This TCR derives from a male donor with diffuse large B-cell lymphoma. In DNA, the CDR3 is TGTGCCAGCAGCTCCCCTCAAGGGAGAGGCTATGGCTACACCTTC. Its translation is CASSSPQGRGYGYTF.